The T cell receptor (beta chain) under discussion was sequenced for a study of blood T cell repertoires in COVID-19. Study in general: Sites across the United States, Italy and Spain contributed samples from acute and convalescent COVID-19. The cDNA or gDNA used as material had been derived from T cells, B-cell-depleted T cells, or PBMCs.

Authors' analysis steps: For nucleated cells, counts were estimated from reference gene primer amplification. Produced via immunoSEQ multiplex PCR; TCRdb's table is partial and in-frame only. V, J and clone size are those of that table, while D and trimming were read from the DNA. This sample has a few hundred thousand clones, with roughly nine tenths found just once. Germline CDR1 reads SGHVS; CDR2 reads FQNEAQ. This CDR3 region has 15 residues. V gave up 0 bases and J gave up 5 bases, with 10 bases separating them. This sequence joins TRBV7-8 and TRBJ2-2; D may be TRBD1 (6 bases). The clonotype comes from a man in his sixties with acute or convalescent COVID-19. The sample was peripheral blood. The CDR3 DNA reads as TGTGCCAGCAGCTTAGCGAGGCAGGGGACCGGGGAGCTGTTTTTT. Protein: CASSLARQGTGELFF.